This T cell receptor (beta chain) comes out of a study of cytomegalovirus exposure and HLA in healthy donors. This CDR3 contains 15 residues. The V end was cut by 2 bases, the J end by 5 bases, with 15 bases between. Germline loops: CDR1 GTSNPN, CDR2 SVGIG (reference sequence). Assay used: immunoSEQ multiplex PCR; TCRdb lists only in-frame clones, some missing. The sample includes 250,000 to 350,000 clones, approximately 86% seen only once; the top ten take approximately 1%. J is TRBJ2-2 and V is TRBV30; tentative D call: TRBD2 (6 bases). The sequenced material came from PBMCs. This clonotype was obtained from a woman under 40 in good health and CMV-seropositive. The CDR3 protein is CAWSISAGRTGELFF. The CDR3 DNA sequence: TGTGCCTGGAGTATCTCGGCGGGGAGGACCGGGGAGCTGTTTTTT. The full variable domain, its missing parts supplied by reference TRBV30 and TRBJ2-2, is SQTIHQWPATLVQPVGSPLSLECTVEGTSNPNLYWYRQAAGRGLQLLFYSVGIGQISSEVPQNLSASRPQDRQFILSSKKLLLSDSGFYLCAWSISAGRTGELFFGEGSRLTVL.